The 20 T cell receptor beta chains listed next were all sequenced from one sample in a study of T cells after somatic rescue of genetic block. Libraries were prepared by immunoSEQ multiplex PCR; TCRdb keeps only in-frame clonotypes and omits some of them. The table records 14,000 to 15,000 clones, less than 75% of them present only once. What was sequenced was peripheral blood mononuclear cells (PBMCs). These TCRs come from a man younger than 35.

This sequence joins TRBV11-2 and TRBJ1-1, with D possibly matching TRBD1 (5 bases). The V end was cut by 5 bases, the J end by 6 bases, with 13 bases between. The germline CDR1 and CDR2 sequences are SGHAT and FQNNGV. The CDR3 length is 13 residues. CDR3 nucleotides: TGTGCCAGCAGCCCCCAACAGGTCTCTGAAGCTTTCTTT. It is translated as CASSPQQVSEAFF.

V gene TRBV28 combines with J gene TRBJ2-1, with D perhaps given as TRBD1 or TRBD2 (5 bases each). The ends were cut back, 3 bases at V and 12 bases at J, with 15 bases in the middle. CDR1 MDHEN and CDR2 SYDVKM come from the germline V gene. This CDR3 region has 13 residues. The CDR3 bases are TGTGCCAGCAGTTTGGATTCCCCGGGACGGCAGTTCTTC. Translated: CASSLDSPGRQFF.

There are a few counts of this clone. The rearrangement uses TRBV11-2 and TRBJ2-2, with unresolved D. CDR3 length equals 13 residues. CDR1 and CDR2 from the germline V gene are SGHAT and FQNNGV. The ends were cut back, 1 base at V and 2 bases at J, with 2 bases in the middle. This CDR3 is CASSLVNTGELFF. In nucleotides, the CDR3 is TGTGCCAGCAGCTTAGTCAACACCGGGGAGCTGTTTTTT.

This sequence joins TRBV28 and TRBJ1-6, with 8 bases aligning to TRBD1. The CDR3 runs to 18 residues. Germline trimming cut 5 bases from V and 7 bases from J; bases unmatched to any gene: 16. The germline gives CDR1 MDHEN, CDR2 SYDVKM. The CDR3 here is CASSLNPARTGRNSPLHF. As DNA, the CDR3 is TGTGCCAGCAGTCTCAACCCCGCTAGGACAGGGAGGAATTCACCCCTCCACTTT.

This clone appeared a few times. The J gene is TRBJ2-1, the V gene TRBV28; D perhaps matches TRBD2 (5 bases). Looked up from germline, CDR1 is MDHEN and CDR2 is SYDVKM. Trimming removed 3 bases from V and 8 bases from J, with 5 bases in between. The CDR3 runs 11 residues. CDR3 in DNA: TGTGCCAGCAGTTTGCGGGATGAGCAGTTCTTC. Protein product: CASSLRDEQFF.

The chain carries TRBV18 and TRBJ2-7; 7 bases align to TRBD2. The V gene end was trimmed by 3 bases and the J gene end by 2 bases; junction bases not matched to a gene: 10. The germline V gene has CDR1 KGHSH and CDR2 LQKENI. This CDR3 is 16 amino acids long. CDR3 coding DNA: TGTGCCAGCTCACCGACGTTTGGGGGAGGGACCTACGAGCAGTACTTC. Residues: CASSPTFGGGTYEQYF.

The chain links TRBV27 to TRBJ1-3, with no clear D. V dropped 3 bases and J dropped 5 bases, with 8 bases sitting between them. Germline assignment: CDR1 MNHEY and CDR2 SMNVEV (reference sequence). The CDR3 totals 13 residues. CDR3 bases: TGTGCCAGCAGTTTGGGAGGGAGAAACACCATATATTTT. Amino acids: CASSLGGRNTIYF.

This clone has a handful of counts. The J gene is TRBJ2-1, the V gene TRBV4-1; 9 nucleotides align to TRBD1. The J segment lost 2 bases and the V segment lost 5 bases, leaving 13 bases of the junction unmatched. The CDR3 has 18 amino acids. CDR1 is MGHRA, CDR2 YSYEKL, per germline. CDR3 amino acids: CASSKYQNRDRAYNEQFF. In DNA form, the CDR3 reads TGCGCCAGCAGCAAATACCAAAACCGGGACAGGGCCTACAATGAGCAGTTCTTC.

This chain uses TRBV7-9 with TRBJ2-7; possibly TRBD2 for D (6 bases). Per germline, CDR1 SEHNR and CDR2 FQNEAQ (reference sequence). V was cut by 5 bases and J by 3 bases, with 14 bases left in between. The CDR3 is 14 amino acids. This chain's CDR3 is CASSQPSAVYEQYF. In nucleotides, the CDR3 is TGTGCCAGCAGCCAGCCTAGCGCGGTCTACGAGCAGTACTTC.

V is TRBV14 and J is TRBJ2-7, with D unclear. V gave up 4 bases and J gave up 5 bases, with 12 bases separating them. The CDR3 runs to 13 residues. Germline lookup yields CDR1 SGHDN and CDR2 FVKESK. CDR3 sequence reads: CASSLAVGHEQYF. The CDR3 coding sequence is TGTGCCAGCAGCCTCGCCGTAGGCCACGAGCAGTACTTC.

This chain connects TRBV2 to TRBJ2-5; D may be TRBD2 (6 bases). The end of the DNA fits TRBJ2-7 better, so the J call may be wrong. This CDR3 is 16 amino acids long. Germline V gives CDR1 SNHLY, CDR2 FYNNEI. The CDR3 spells CASSGALEGPSYEQYF. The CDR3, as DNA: TGTGCCAGCAGTGGGGCGTTGGAGGGGCCTTCCTACGAGCAGTACTTC.

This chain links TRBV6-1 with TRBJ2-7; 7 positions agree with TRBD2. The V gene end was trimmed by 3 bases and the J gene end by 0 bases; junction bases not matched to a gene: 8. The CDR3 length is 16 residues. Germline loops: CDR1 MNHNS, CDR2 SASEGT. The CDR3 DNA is TGTGCCAGCAGTGAGGTGAGGTTAGCGGGCTCCTACGAGCAGTACTTC. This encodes CASSEVRLAGSYEQYF.

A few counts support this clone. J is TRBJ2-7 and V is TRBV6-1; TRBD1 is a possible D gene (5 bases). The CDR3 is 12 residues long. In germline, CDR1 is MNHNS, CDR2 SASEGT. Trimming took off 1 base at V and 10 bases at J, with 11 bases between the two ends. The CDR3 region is CASSEGGRVQYF. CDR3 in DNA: TGTGCCAGCAGTGAAGGGGGCAGGGTTCAGTACTTC.

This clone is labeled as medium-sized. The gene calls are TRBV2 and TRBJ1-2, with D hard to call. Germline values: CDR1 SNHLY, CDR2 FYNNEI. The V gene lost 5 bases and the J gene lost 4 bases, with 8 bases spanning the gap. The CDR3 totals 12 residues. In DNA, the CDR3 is TGTGCCAGCAGTTCGGTCCCCTATGGCTACACCTTC. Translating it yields CASSSVPYGYTF.

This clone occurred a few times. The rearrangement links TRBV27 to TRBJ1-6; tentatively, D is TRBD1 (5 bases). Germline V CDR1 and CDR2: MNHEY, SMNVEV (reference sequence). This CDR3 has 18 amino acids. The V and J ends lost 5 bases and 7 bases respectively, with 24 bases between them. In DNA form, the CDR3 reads TGTGCCAGCAGTCTGTTGGGGCGTTGGGGGAGTGAGAATTCACCCCTCCACTTT. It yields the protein CASSLLGRWGSENSPLHF.

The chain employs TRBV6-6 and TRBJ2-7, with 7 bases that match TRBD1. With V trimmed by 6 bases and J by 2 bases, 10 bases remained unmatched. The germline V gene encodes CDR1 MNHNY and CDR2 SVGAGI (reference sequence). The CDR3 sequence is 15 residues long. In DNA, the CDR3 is TGTGCCAGCAGCTCCCCGGGACAGCACGCCTACGAGCAGTACTTC. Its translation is CASSSPGQHAYEQYF.

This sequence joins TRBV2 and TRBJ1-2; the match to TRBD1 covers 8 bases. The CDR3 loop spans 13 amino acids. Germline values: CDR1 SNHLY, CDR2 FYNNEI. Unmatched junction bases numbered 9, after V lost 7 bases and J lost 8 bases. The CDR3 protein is CASTTGDLEGYTF. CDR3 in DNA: TGTGCCAGCACGACAGGGGACCTTGAGGGCTACACCTTC.

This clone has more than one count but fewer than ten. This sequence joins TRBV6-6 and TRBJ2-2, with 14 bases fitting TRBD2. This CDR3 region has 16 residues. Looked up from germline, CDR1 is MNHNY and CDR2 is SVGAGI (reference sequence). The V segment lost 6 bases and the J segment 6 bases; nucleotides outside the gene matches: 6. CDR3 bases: TGTGCCAGCAGGTTCCCGACTAGCGGGAGGGCCGGGGAGCTGTTTTTT. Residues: CASRFPTSGRAGELFF.

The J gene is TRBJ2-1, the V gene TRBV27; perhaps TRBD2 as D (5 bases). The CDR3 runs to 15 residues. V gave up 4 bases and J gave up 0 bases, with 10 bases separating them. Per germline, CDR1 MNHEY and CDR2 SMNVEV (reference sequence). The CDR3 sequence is CASSSRGTSYNEQFF. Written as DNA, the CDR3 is TGTGCCAGCAGTTCCCGGGGAACCTCCTACAATGAGCAGTTCTTC.

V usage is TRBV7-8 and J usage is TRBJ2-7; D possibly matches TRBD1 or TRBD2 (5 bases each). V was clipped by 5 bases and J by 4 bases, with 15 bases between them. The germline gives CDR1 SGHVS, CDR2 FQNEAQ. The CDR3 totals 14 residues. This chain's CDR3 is CASSRWDLPYEQYF. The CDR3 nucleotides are TGTGCCAGCAGCCGTTGGGACCTCCCATACGAGCAGTACTTC.